This TCR beta chain was documented in a study of control samples from healthy donors and cancer patients. The germline V gene has CDR1 LNHDA and CDR2 SQIVND (reference sequence). V was clipped by 6 bases and J by 4 bases, with 19 bases between them. The CDR3 is 17 residues long. The table came from immunoSEQ multiplex PCR; TCRdb's copy has only in-frame clones and leaves some out. The sample yields fewer than 250,000 clones, of which the top ten take up approximately 2.2%. Sequencing used blood. The sequence came from a woman in her twenties or thirties in good health. V gene TRBV19 combines with J gene TRBJ2-6, with a possible D match to TRBD2 (6 bases). DNA of the CDR3: TGTGCCAGTAGCCCTTTCGGGGGACGACCGGGGGCCAACGTCCTGACTTTC. It codes for CASSPFGGRPGANVLTF.